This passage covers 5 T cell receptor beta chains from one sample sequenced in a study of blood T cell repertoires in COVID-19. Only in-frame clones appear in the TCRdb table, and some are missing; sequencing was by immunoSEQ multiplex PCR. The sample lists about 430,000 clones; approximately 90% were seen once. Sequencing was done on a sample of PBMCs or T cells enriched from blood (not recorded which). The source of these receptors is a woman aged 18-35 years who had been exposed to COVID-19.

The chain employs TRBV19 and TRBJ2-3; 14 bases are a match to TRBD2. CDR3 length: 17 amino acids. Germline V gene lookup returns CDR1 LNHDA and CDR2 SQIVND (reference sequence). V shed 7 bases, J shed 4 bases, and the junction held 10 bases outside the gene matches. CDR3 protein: CASTLRLGLAGADTQYF. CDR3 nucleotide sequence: TGTGCCAGTACCCTCCGTCTGGGACTAGCGGGAGCAGATACGCAGTATTTT. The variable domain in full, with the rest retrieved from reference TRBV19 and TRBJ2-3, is DGGITQSPKYLFRKEGQNVTLSCEQNLNHDAMYWYRQDPGQGLRLIYYSQIVNDFQKGDIAEGYSVSREKKESFPLTVTSAQKNPTAFYLCASTLRLGLAGADTQYFGPGTRLTVL.

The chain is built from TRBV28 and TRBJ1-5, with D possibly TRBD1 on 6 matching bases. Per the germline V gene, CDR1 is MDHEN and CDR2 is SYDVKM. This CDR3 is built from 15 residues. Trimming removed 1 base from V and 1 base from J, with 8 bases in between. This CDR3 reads CASSLSGTSNQPQHF. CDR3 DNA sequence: TGTGCCAGCAGTTTATCGGGGACAAGCAATCAGCCCCAGCATTTT.

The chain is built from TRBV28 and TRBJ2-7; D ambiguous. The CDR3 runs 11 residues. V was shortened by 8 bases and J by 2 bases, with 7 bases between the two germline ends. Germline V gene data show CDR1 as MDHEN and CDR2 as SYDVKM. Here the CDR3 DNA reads TGTGCCAGCCGTCGAGCCTACGAGCAGTACTTC. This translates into CASRRAYEQYF.

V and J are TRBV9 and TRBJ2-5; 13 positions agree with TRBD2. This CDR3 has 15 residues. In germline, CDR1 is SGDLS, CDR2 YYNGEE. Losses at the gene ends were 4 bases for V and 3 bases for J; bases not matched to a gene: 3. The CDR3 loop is CASSIGLAGEETQYF. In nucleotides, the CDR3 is TGTGCCAGCAGCATCGGACTAGCGGGAGAAGAGACCCAGTACTTC.

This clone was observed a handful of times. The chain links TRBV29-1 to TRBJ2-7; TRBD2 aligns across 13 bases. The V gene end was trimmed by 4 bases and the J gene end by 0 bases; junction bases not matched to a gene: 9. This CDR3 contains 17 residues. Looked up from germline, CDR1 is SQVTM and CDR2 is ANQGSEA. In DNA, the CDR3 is TGCAGCGTTGGCAGGACTAGCGGGGGCCAGTACTCCTACGAGCAGTACTTC. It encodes CSVGRTSGGQYSYEQYF.